This is a list of T cell receptor beta chains from one sample in a study of OX40 agonist ivuxolimab in advanced cancers. Data came from immunoSEQ multiplex PCR; TCRdb stores just in-frame clones and leaves some out. Among tens of thousands of clones listed, approximately 85% were seen once. The sequencing here drew on CD4+ or CD8+ T cells sorted from blood, taken in a trial of the OX40 agonist ivuxolimab. These TCRs come from an adult with an advanced solid tumor such as melanoma, head and neck, liver or kidney cancer. Both conserved end residues are part of each CDR3. The D gene is left open where the match is weak. Clone size is not always given. Where it is, it says once, few, many or a class for expanded clones.

D gene	V gene	J gene	clone size	CDR3 length	CDR3 DNA	CDR3 protein
.	TRBV28	TRBJ2-7	.	13	TGTGCCAGCAGTTTTGGGGGAAGGAACGAGCAGTACTTC	CASSFGGRNEQYF
.	TRBV4-1	TRBJ1-1	.	14	TGCGCCAGCAGCCAAGGGAGTCGGGGGACTGAAGCTTTCTTT	CASSQGSRGTEAFF
.	TRBV28	TRBJ2-1	.	13	TGTGCCAGCATGGGGAGCTCCTACAATGAGCAGTTCTTC	CASMGSSYNEQFF
TRBD1	TRBV13	TRBJ2-7	.	14	TGTGCCAGCAGTGACCGGGACAGGGCTTACGAGCAGTACTTC	CASSDRDRAYEQYF
TRBD1	TRBV2	TRBJ2-1	.	16	TGTGCCAGCAGTGAGATCGGACAGGGGATCTACAATGAGCAGTTCTTC	CASSEIGQGIYNEQFF
.	TRBV7-9	TRBJ1-1	.	12	TGTGCCAGCACAATCTCTGGTTTTGAAGCTTTCTTT	CASTISGFEAFF
.	TRBV4-1	TRBJ2-2	.	13	TGCGCCAGCAGCCAAGAGGTCACCGGGGAGCTGTTTTTT	CASSQEVTGELFF
.	TRBV11-1	TRBJ2-3	.	16	TGTGCCAGCACCCCCCGAAGTGACAGGCTAGGGGATACGCAGTATTTT	CASTPRSDRLGDTQYF
.	TRBV7-2	TRBJ2-3	.	15	TGTGCCAGCAGCTTTCCGTTAGCGTCCACAGATACGCAGTATTTT	CASSFPLASTDTQYF
.	TRBV4-1	TRBJ1-1	.	14	TGCGCCAGCAGCCAATGGGGTACGGGCACTGAAGCTTTCTTT	CASSQWGTGTEAFF
.	TRBV11-3	TRBJ1-1	.	13	TGTGCCAGCAGCCTTGGACGGTACACTGAAGCTTTCTTT	CASSLGRYTEAFF
.	TRBV19	TRBJ2-6	.	16	TGTGCCAGTAGCACTGGGGTTTCCTCTGGGGCCAACGTCCTGACTTTC	CASSTGVSSGANVLTF
.	TRBV4-1	TRBJ1-1	.	13	TGCGCCAGCAGCCAACAGATGAACACTGAAGCTTTCTTT	CASSQQMNTEAFF
.	TRBV10-2	TRBJ2-1	.	18	TGCGCCAGCAGTGAGTCTGTACCAGACAGGAGCTCCTACAATGAGCAGTTCTTC	CASSESVPDRSSYNEQFF
TRBD1	TRBV5-6	TRBJ2-1	.	14	TGTGCCAGCAGCACCGGGGACAGGTACAATGAGCAGTTCTTC	CASSTGDRYNEQFF
TRBD1	TRBV28	TRBJ1-2	.	16	TGTGCCAGCAGTTCATCGGTACGGGACAGGGGCTATGGCTACACCTTC	CASSSSVRDRGYGYTF
.	TRBV6-5	TRBJ2-3	.	14	TGTGCCAGCGGGCTGGGGCAGGAGATGGATACGCAGTATTTT	CASGLGQEMDTQYF
.	TRBV11-2	TRBJ2-6	.	15	TGTGCCAGCAGCTTTTCGAGCTCTGGGGCCAACGTCCTGACTTTC	CASSFSSSGANVLTF
.	TRBV12-2	TRBJ2-7	few	12	TGTGCCAGCAGCTTAGAAGGGAGGGAGCAGTACTTC	CASSLEGREQYF
.	TRBV7-9	TRBJ2-7	.	12	TGTGCCAGCAGCCCGGACACCTACGAGCAGTACTTC	CASSPDTYEQYF
TRBD1	TRBV7-6	TRBJ1-1	.	14	TGTGCCAGCAGCCCCGGACAGGGGCATACTGAAGCTTTCTTT	CASSPGQGHTEAFF
.	TRBV7-2	TRBJ2-3	.	14	TGTGCCAGCAGCTTAGTAAGAGGCACAGATACGCAGTATTTT	CASSLVRGTDTQYF
.	TRBV7-2	TRBJ1-2	.	12	TGTGCCAGCAGCTTAGGTCGACTTGGCTACACCTTC	CASSLGRLGYTF
.	TRBV14	TRBJ1-2	.	15	TGTGCCAGCAGCCAAGTCCCAGGGGACCGGGCTGGCTACACCTTC	CASSQVPGDRAGYTF
.	TRBV9	TRBJ2-5	.	13	TGTGCCAGCAGCACATTGGACGGAGAGACCCAGTACTTC	CASSTLDGETQYF
TRBD1	TRBV9	TRBJ1-2	.	15	TGTGCCAGCAGCGTAGCCAGGGACAGGGACTACGGCTACACCTTC	CASSVARDRDYGYTF
.	TRBV9	TRBJ2-6	once	19	TGTGCCAGCAGCGAGGCCCTAAGGCCATTACTCTCTGGGGCCAACGTCCTGACTTTC	CASSEALRPLLSGANVLTF
TRBD2	TRBV7-2	TRBJ2-1	.	15	TGTGCCAGCAGCTCTAGCGGGGGCCGTTACAATGAGCAGTTCTTC	CASSSSGGRYNEQFF
TRBD1	TRBV4-1	TRBJ2-2	.	16	TGCGCCAGCAGCCAACCGACAGGGCCGAACACCGGGGAGCTGTTTTTT	CASSQPTGPNTGELFF
.	TRBV28	TRBJ1-4	.	15	TGTGCCAGCAGTAGGAAGGAGGCAACTAATGAAAAACTGTTTTTT	CASSRKEATNEKLFF
.	TRBV7-6	TRBJ2-3	.	14	TGTGCCAGCAGCTTGGTTAGCTCCGCAGATACGCAGTATTTT	CASSLVSSADTQYF
TRBD1	TRBV29-1	TRBJ2-5	medium-sized	14	TGCAGCGTTGAAGACGGGGACAGTAAAGAGACCCAGTACTTC	CSVEDGDSKETQYF
TRBD2	TRBV28	TRBJ2-3	.	16	TGTGCCAGCAGGGGGGTGTTAGCGGGGGCGCAAGATACGCAGTATTTT	CASRGVLAGAQDTQYF
TRBD1	TRBV4-1	TRBJ1-5	.	17	TGCGCCAGCAGCCAAGACGGCAGGGGGTATAGCAATCAGCCCCAGCATTTT	CASSQDGRGYSNQPQHF
.	TRBV19	TRBJ2-1	.	15	TGTGCCAGCTTACTAACTAGCTCGGAGCTCAATGAGCAGTTCTTC	CASLLTSSELNEQFF
TRBD2	TRBV4-1	TRBJ2-7	.	16	TGCGCCAGCAGCCAACAAGAAGGGACTAGCGTTGCCGAGCAGTACTTC	CASSQQEGTSVAEQYF
.	TRBV13	TRBJ2-7	.	12	TGTGCCAGCAGCCCGGGGGGCCCGGGGCAGTACTTC	CASSPGGPGQYF
TRBD1	TRBV7-2	TRBJ1-2	.	16	TGTGCCAGCAGCCCCACCGGGACAGGGTACAACTATGGCTACACCTTC	CASSPTGTGYNYGYTF